This is a list of T cell receptor beta chains from one sample in a study of OX40 agonist ivuxolimab in advanced cancers. Profiled with immunoSEQ multiplex PCR; TCRdb holds only in-frame clones, not every one. The repertoire holds 30,000 to 35,000 clones, about 76% seen once, with about 1.3% in the top ten. Sequenced material: CD4+ or CD8+ T cells sorted from blood, taken in a trial of the OX40 agonist ivuxolimab. These receptors all stem from an adult with an advanced solid tumor such as melanoma, head and neck, liver or kidney cancer. Each CDR3 is given with its conserved first and last residue. D genes are given only for firm matches. Part of the rows lack a size; the others show once, few, many or a class for expanded clones.

size | length | D | J | V | CDR3 | DNA
NA | 11 | NA | TRBJ1-2 | TRBV21-1 | CASSRGVGYTF | TGTGCCAGCAGCAGAGGAGTTGGCTACACCTTC
few | 13 | TRBD1 | TRBJ1-1 | TRBV5-1 | CASKEGAHTEAFF | TGCGCCAGCAAGGAGGGGGCGCACACTGAAGCTTTCTTT
NA | 13 | NA | TRBJ1-2 | TRBV6-1 | CASSEPGVYGYTF | TGTGCCAGCAGTGAACCAGGGGTCTATGGCTACACCTTC
few | 12 | NA | TRBJ2-3 | TRBV29-1 | CSVGTGTDTQYF | TGCAGCGTTGGAACAGGCACAGATACGCAGTATTTT
NA | 16 | TRBD1 | TRBJ1-3 | TRBV7-2 | CASSFRQGSAGNTIYF | TGTGCCAGCAGCTTTAGACAGGGTTCGGCTGGAAACACCATATATTTT
few | 15 | TRBD1 | TRBJ1-6 | TRBV7-9 | CASSPPGTGTSPLHF | TGTGCCAGCAGCCCTCCCGGGACAGGCACTTCACCCCTCCACTTT
NA | 12 | NA | TRBJ1-4 | TRBV28 | CASSSRDEKLFF | TGTGCCAGCAGTTCGAGGGACGAAAAACTGTTTTTT
NA | 16 | NA | TRBJ2-1 | TRBV19 | CASSKKEGSSYNEQFF | TGTGCCAGTAGTAAGAAGGAGGGCAGCTCCTACAATGAGCAGTTCTTC
NA | 13 | NA | TRBJ2-2 | TRBV2 | CASSGGQAGELFF | TGTGCCAGCAGTGGGGGGCAGGCCGGGGAGCTGTTTTTT
NA | 14 | TRBD2 | TRBJ2-5 | TRBV9 | CASSVRAGQETQYF | TGTGCCAGCAGCGTAAGAGCGGGGCAAGAGACCCAGTACTTC
few | 13 | NA | TRBJ1-2 | TRBV6-5 | CASSLNSPGGYTF | TGTGCCAGCAGTCTAAACTCCCCGGGTGGCTACACCTTC
NA | 15 | TRBD1 | TRBJ1-1 | TRBV11-2 | CASSLRTGEGTEAFF | TGTGCCAGCAGCCTACGGACAGGGGAAGGAACTGAAGCTTTCTTT
NA | 13 | NA | TRBJ1-3 | TRBV11-3 | CASSLEEGNTIYF | TGTGCCAGCAGCTTAGAGGAAGGAAACACCATATATTTT
NA | 16 | TRBD2 | TRBJ2-5 | TRBV5-4 | CASSLGGSGGQETQYF | TGTGCCAGCAGCTTGGGGGGGAGCGGGGGTCAAGAGACCCAGTACTTC
NA | 12 | NA | TRBJ2-1 | TRBV19 | CASSIFGGGQFF | TGTGCCAGTAGTATTTTCGGGGGCGGGCAGTTCTTC
few | 12 | NA | TRBJ2-5 | TRBV27 | CASSIFGGTQYF | TGTGCCAGCAGTATATTTGGAGGGACCCAGTACTTC
NA | 12 | NA | TRBJ1-1 | TRBV6-5 | CASSLGGAKAFF | TGTGCCAGCAGTTTAGGGGGGGCTAAAGCTTTCTTT
once | 15 | TRBD1 | TRBJ1-5 | TRBV6-4 | CASRCRDRLNQPQHF | TGTGCCAGCCGATGCCGGGACAGGCTTAATCAGCCCCAGCATTTT
NA | 18 | TRBD1 | TRBJ2-3 | TRBV27 | CASSLSLGQVVGTDTQYF | TGTGCCAGCAGTCTCTCTCTCGGACAGGTTGTGGGCACAGATACGCAGTATTTT
once | 14 | NA | TRBJ2-3 | TRBV4-2 | CASSLSDSTDTQYF | TGTGCCAGCAGTCTAAGCGACAGCACAGATACGCAGTATTTT
once | 13 | TRBD1 | TRBJ1-4 | TRBV5-1 | CASRKTGVEKLFF | TGCGCCAGCAGGAAGACAGGGGTGGAAAAACTGTTTTTT
NA | 14 | NA | TRBJ1-2 | TRBV7-2 | CASSLTGTTYGYTF | TGTGCCAGCAGCTTGACCGGGACCACTTATGGCTACACCTTC
NA | 14 | TRBD1 | TRBJ2-2 | TRBV10-3 | CAISGTGRSGELFF | TGTGCCATCAGTGGGACAGGGAGGAGCGGGGAGCTGTTTTTT
NA | 13 | NA | TRBJ2-7 | TRBV4-1 | CASSPNIGYEQYF | TGCGCCAGCAGCCCCAATATAGGCTACGAGCAGTACTTC
NA | 15 | TRBD1 | TRBJ2-7 | TRBV5-1 | CASSLSGTGAYEQYF | TGCGCCAGCAGCTTGTCTGGGACAGGGGCTTACGAGCAGTACTTC
NA | 14 | NA | TRBJ1-1 | TRBV7-8 | CASSVREGSAEAFF | TGTGCCAGCAGCGTGAGAGAGGGAAGCGCCGAAGCTTTCTTT
NA | 17 | NA | TRBJ2-1 | TRBV7-8 | CASSPDRQVGIYNEQFF | TGTGCCAGCAGCCCCGATCGACAGGTGGGGATCTACAATGAGCAGTTCTTC
NA | 16 | TRBD1 | TRBJ2-3 | TRBV5-1 | CASSLGGQGVTDTQYF | TGCGCCAGCAGCTTGGGAGGGCAGGGGGTAACAGATACGCAGTATTTT
NA | 13 | NA | TRBJ2-7 | TRBV7-4 | CASSSRYSYEQYF | TGTGCCAGCAGCTCCCGTTATTCCTACGAGCAGTACTTC
NA | 14 | NA | TRBJ2-7 | TRBV7-2 | CASSLSPAAYEQYF | TGTGCCAGCAGCTTAAGCCCCGCGGCCTACGAGCAGTACTTC
NA | 14 | TRBD1 | TRBJ2-5 | TRBV4-3 | CASSRGQGEVTQYF | TGCGCCAGCAGCCGGGGACAGGGGGAAGTGACCCAGTACTTC
NA | 15 | NA | TRBJ1-1 | TRBV5-4 | CASSKQLDLNTEAFF | TGTGCCAGCAGTAAGCAACTGGATTTGAACACTGAAGCTTTCTTT
NA | 14 | NA | TRBJ2-3 | TRBV25-1 | CASSEQAYTDTQYF | TGTGCCAGCAGTGAACAGGCATACACAGATACGCAGTATTTT
NA | 13 | NA | TRBJ1-2 | TRBV19 | CASSIGWGNGYTF | TGTGCCAGTAGTATAGGATGGGGCAATGGCTACACCTTC
few | 12 | NA | TRBJ1-2 | TRBV11-2 | CASSERPTLYTF | TGTGCCAGCAGCGAAAGGCCGACCCTGTACACCTTC
NA | 14 | NA | TRBJ1-5 | TRBV7-9 | CASSYRDSNQPQHF | TGTGCCAGCAGCTACAGGGATAGCAATCAGCCCCAGCATTTT
NA | 15 | TRBD1 | TRBJ2-7 | TRBV2 | CASSEGQGNFYEQYF | TGTGCCAGCAGTGAGGGACAGGGGAATTTCTACGAGCAGTACTTC
NA | 12 | NA | TRBJ2-7 | TRBV2 | CASKRESDEQYF | TGTGCCAGCAAGAGGGAGTCGGACGAGCAGTACTTC
NA | 15 | NA | TRBJ2-7 | TRBV7-2 | CASSLARSLSYEQYF | TGTGCCAGCAGCTTAGCGAGATCTCTGTCCTACGAGCAGTACTTC
NA | 14 | NA | TRBJ1-1 | TRBV11-1 | CASSLEGSNTEAFF | TGTGCCAGCAGCTTAGAGGGGTCGAACACTGAAGCTTTCTTT
NA | 12 | NA | TRBJ2-5 | TRBV5-1 | CASSPTRSTQYF | TGCGCCAGCAGCCCAACTCGTTCGACCCAGTACTTC
NA | 15 | NA | TRBJ2-5 | TRBV9 | CASSVAGLNPETQYF | TGTGCCAGCAGCGTAGCTGGACTTAACCCAGAGACCCAGTACTTC
NA | 17 | TRBD1 | TRBJ2-7 | TRBV6-1 | CASSEADPGQGAYEQYF | TGTGCCAGCAGTGAAGCCGATCCGGGACAGGGTGCCTACGAGCAGTACTTC